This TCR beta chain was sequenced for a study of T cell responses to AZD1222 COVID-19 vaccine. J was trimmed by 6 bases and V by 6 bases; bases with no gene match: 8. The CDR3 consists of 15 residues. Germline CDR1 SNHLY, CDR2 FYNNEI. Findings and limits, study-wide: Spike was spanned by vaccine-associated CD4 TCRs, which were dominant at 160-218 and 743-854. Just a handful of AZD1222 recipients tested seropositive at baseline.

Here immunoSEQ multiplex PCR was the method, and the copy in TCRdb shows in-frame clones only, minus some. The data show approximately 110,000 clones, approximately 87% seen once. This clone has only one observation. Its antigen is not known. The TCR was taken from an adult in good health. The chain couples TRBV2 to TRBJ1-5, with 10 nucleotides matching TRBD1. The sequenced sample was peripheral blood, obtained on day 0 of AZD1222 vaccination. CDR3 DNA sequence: TGTGCCAGCAGACAAACCGGGACAGGGGTTCAGCCCCAGCATTTT. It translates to CASRQTGTGVQPQHF.